This TCR beta chain came from a study of blood T cell repertoires in COVID-19. The CDR3 sequence is 15 residues long. The V gene's germline CDR1 is SGHRS and CDR2 YFSETQ. V lost 5 bases to trimming and J lost 8 bases, with 22 bases between them. Profiling relied on immunoSEQ multiplex PCR, and the TCRdb table lists in-frame clones only, not all of them. The table records about 250,000 clones, around 87% of them present only once. Adults between roughly 18 and 100 years of age took part from 20 to 25 US areas. Two consecutive negative NP/OP PCR tests, clearance, or resolved symptoms defined Cohort 3 recovery.

The sample was PBMCs or T cells enriched from blood (not recorded which). The chain uses TRBV5-1 and TRBJ1-2; D not certain. The sequence was obtained from a young woman who had recovered from COVID-19. The CDR3 here is CASRVIGSRSMGYTF. The CDR3 nucleotides are TGCGCCAGCAGAGTTATCGGGTCTCGGAGTATGGGCTACACCTTC.